The present TCR beta chain was sequenced within a study of T cell responses to AZD1222 COVID-19 vaccine. The table lists this clone with a few counts. Trimming removed 5 bases at V and 4 bases at J, with 5 bases between. The CDR3 length is 11 residues. Germline assignment: CDR1 MDHEN and CDR2 SYDVKM. The table came from immunoSEQ multiplex PCR; TCRdb's copy has only in-frame clones and leaves some out. The table has roughly 80,000 clones, under 95% seen once. The chain joins TRBV28 to TRBJ2-5; the D is unclear. This receptor was obtained from an adult in good health. The sequences come from peripheral blood, collected on day 0 of MenACWY control vaccination. CDR3 sequence (DNA): TGTGCCAGCAGTGTAAGAGAGACCCAGTACTTC. Translating gives CASSVRETQYF.